This TCR beta chain was captured by sequencing in a study of Ad26.COV2.S vaccination and SARS-CoV-2 variants. A note on this clone: The antigen is unknown.

Treatment of the sample: approximately 18 received Ad26.COV2.S at low or high dose, single or two shots; about 5 received placebo; per-sample allocation not given. Collection of samples fell on day 63 after the first vaccine or placebo injection. This Boston cohort included adults aged 18-55 years. Study-level results: With respect to non-spike TCR breadth, vaccine and placebo recipients were similar.

TCRdb's table, derived via immunoSEQ multiplex PCR, lists solely in-frame clones and lacks some. The sample lists approximately 480,000 clones; 70% to 90% were seen once. V was shortened by 7 bases and J by 4 bases, with 17 bases between the two germline ends. The CDR3 sequence is 15 residues long. The germline CDR1 and CDR2 sequences are SNHLY and FYNNEI. Sequencing used peripheral blood, obtained in a trial of Ad26.COV2.S vaccine versus placebo. The sequence was collected from a person aged 18-60 years who received the Ad26.COV2.S COVID-19 vaccine or a placebo. The chain carries TRBV2 and TRBJ1-5; TRBD1 might be the D (6 bases). CDR3 loop: CASKMDSGVNQPQHF. The CDR3 DNA sequence: TGTGCCAGCAAAATGGACTCAGGGGTAAATCAGCCCCAGCATTTT. Filled out from reference TRBV2 and TRBJ1-5, the complete variable domain reads EPEVTQTPSHQVTQMGQEVILRCVPISNHLYFYWYRQILGQKVEFLVSFYNNEISEKSEIFDDQFSVERPDGSNFTLKIRSTKLEDSAMYFCASKMDSGVNQPQHFGDGTRLSIL.